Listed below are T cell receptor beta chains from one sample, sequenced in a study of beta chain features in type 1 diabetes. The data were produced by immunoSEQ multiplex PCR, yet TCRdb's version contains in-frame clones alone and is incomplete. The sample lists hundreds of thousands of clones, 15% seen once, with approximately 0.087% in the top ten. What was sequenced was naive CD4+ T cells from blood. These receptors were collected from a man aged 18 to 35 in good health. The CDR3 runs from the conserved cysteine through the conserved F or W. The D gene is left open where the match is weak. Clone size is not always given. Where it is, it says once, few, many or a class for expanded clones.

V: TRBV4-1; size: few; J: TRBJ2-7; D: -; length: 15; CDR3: CASRRFLLESYEQYF; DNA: TGCGCCAGCAGGCGATTCCTACTGGAGTCCTACGAGCAGTACTTC
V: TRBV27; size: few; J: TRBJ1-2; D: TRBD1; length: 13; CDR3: CASSDRAPYGYTF; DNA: TGTGCCAGCAGTGACAGGGCCCCTTATGGCTACACCTTC
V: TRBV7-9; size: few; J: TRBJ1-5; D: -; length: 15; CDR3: CASSPTGTTNQPQHF; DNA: TGTGCCAGCAGTCCTACCGGGACAACAAATCAGCCCCAGCATTTT
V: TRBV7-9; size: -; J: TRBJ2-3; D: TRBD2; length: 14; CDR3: CASSPLAGVDTQYF; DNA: TGTGCCAGCAGCCCACTAGCGGGGGTGGATACGCAGTATTTT
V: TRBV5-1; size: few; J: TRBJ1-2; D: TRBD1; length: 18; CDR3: CASSSEDRSNNLSGGYTF; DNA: TGCGCCAGCAGCTCGGAGGACAGGTCGAACAACCTTAGTGGCGGCTACACCTTC
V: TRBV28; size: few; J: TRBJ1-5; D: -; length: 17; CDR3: CASSLLLFSKRGQPQHF; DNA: TGTGCCAGCAGTTTATTATTGTTCAGCAAACGGGGTCAGCCCCAGCATTTT
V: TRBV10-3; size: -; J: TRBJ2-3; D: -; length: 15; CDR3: CAISAGQTSTDTQYF; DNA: TGTGCCATCAGTGCGGGCCAGACTAGCACAGATACGCAGTATTTT
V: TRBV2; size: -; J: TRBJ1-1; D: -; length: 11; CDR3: CASKTGGKAFF; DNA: TGTGCCAGCAAAACAGGCGGGAAGGCTTTCTTT
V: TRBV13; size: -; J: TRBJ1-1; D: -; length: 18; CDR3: CASSLEGLAEGMNTEAFF; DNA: TGTGCCAGCAGCTTAGAAGGTTTGGCCGAGGGTATGAACACTGAAGCTTTCTTT
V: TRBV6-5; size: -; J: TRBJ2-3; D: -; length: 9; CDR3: CARGRTQYF; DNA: TGTGCCCGGGGGAGGACGCAGTATTTT
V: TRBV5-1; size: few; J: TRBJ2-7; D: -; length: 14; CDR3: CASSLDRPTYEQYF; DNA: TGCGCCAGCAGCTTGGACAGGCCTACCTACGAGCAGTACTTC
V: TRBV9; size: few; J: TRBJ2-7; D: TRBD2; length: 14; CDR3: CASNSGGSSDEQYF; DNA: TGTGCCAGCAACTCGGGCGGGAGTAGCGACGAGCAGTACTTC
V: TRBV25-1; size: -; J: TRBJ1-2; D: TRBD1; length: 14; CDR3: CASRWTGHDYGYTF; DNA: TGTGCCAGCAGATGGACAGGGCACGACTATGGCTACACCTTC
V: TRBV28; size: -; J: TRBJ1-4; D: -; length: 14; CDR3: CASGPWGAWEKLFF; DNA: TGTGCCAGCGGCCCGTGGGGCGCATGGGAAAAACTGTTTTTT
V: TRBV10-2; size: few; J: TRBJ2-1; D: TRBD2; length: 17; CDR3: CASSEAIWGGSYNEQFF; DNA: TGCGCCAGCAGTGAGGCTATTTGGGGAGGGTCCTACAATGAGCAGTTCTTC
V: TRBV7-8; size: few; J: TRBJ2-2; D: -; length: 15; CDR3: CASSLIQMNTGELFF; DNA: TGTGCCAGCAGCTTGATCCAAATGAACACCGGGGAGCTGTTTTTT
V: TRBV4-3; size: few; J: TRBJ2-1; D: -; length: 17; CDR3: CASSQARGRDSYNEQFF; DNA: TGCGCCAGCAGCCAAGCCCGGGGACGCGACTCCTACAATGAGCAGTTCTTC
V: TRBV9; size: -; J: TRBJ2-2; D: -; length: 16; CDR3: CASSVGGLPNTGELFF; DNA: TGTGCCAGCAGCGTAGGGGGACTCCCAAACACCGGGGAGCTGTTTTTT
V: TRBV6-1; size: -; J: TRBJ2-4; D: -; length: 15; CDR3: CASSEYSRSKNIQYF; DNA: TGTGCCAGCAGTGAATATTCCAGGAGCAAAAACATTCAGTACTTC
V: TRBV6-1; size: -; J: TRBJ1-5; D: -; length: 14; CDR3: CASKGRDSNQPQHF; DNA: TGTGCCAGCAAAGGCAGGGATAGCAATCAGCCCCAGCATTTT
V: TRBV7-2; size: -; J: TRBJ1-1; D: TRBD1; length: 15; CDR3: CASRSRQGVNTEAFF; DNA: TGTGCCAGCAGATCTCGACAGGGTGTGAACACTGAAGCTTTCTTT
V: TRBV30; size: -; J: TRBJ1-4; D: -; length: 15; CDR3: CAWNSKCGGNEKLFF; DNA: TGTGCCTGGAATAGTAAGTGCGGTGGTAATGAAAAACTGTTTTTT
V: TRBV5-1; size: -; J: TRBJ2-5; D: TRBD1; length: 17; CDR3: CASSLAGTGSRRETQYF; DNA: TGCGCCAGCAGCTTGGCCGGGACAGGGAGTAGGCGAGAGACCCAGTACTTC
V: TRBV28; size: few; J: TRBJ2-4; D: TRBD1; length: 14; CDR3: CASRTGNKKNIQYF; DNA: TGTGCCAGCAGGACAGGGAATAAGAAAAACATTCAGTACTTC
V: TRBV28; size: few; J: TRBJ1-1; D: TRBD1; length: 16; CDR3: CAILSRGQGRYTEAFF; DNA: TGTGCCATCCTGTCTCGTGGACAGGGCAGGTACACTGAAGCTTTCTTT
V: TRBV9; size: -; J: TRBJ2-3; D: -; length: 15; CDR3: CASSVASRETDTQYF; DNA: TGTGCCAGCAGCGTAGCTAGCAGGGAGACAGATACGCAGTATTTT
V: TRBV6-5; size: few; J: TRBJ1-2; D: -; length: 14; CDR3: CASSPEGRVYGYTF; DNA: TGTGCCAGCAGCCCCGAGGGTAGGGTCTATGGCTACACCTTC
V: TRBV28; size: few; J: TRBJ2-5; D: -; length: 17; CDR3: CASSTVAVRADQETQYF; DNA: TGTGCCAGCAGTACCGTAGCGGTGCGGGCGGACCAAGAGACCCAGTACTTC
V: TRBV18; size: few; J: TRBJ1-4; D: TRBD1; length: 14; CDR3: CASSPGQKNEKLFF; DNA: TGTGCCAGCTCACCGGGACAGAAGAATGAAAAACTGTTTTTT
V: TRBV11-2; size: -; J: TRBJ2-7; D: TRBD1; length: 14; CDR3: CASSLGQGQREQYF; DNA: TGTGCCAGCAGCCTCGGACAGGGACAACGCGAGCAGTACTTC
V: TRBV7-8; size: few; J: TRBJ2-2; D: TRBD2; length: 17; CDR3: CASSLAPGLAGVGELFF; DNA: TGTGCCAGCAGCTTAGCTCCGGGACTAGCGGGAGTCGGGGAGCTGTTTTTT
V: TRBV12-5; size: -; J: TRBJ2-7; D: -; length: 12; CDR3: CASGLDGREQYF; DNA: TGTGCTAGTGGTTTGGACGGACGCGAGCAGTACTTC
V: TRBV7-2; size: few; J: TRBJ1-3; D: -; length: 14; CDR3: CASSQTDSGNTIYF; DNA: TGTGCCAGCAGCCAAACGGACTCTGGAAACACCATATATTTT
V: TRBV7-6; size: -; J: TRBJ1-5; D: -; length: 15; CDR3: CASSLEADSNQPQHF; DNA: TGTGCCAGCAGCTTAGAGGCGGATAGCAATCAGCCCCAGCATTTT
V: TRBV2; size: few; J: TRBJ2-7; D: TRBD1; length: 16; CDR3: CASSESHPGQGARRYF; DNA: TGTGCCAGCAGTGAATCCCACCCGGGACAGGGGGCGCGACGGTACTTC
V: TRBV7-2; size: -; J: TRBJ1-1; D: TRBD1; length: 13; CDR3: CASSVGQGTEAFF; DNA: TGTGCCAGCAGCGTAGGACAGGGCACTGAAGCTTTCTTT
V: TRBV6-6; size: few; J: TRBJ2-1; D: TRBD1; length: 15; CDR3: CASSLQGAPYNEQFF; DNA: TGTGCCAGCAGTTTACAGGGGGCCCCATACAATGAGCAGTTCTTC
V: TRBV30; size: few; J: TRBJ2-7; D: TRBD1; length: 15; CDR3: CAWRGTGLMTYEQYF; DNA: TGTGCCTGGAGGGGGACAGGGCTCATGACCTACGAGCAGTACTTC
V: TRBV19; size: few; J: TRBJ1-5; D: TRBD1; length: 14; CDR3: CASSFPGQNQPQHF; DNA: TGTGCCAGTAGTTTCCCGGGACAGAATCAGCCCCAGCATTTT
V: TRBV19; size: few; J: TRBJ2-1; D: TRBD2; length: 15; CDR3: CASSPREALYNEQFF; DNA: TGTGCCAGTAGTCCCCGGGAGGCGCTCTACAATGAGCAGTTCTTC
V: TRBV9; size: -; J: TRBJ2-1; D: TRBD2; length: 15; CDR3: CASSVTSGRADEQFF; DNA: TGTGCCAGCAGCGTTACTAGCGGGAGGGCCGATGAGCAGTTCTTC
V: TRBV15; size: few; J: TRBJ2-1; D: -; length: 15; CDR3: CATSRDPTRGGEQFF; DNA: TGTGCCACCAGCAGAGATCCCACCCGCGGTGGTGAGCAGTTCTTC
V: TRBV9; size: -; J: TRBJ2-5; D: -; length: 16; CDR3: CASSVRRSGDHETQYF; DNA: TGTGCCAGCAGCGTAAGAAGGAGTGGGGACCACGAGACCCAGTACTTC
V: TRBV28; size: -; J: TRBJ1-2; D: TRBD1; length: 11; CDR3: CASRQGYGYTF; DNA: TGTGCATCGAGACAGGGCTATGGCTACACCTTC
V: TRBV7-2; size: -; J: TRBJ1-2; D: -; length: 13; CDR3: CASSLGRQNGYTF; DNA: TGTGCCAGCAGCTTAGGCCGACAGAATGGCTACACCTTC
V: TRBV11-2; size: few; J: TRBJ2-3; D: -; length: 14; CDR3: CASSLLVGTDTQYF; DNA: TGTGCCAGCAGCTTATTGGTAGGCACAGATACGCAGTATTTT
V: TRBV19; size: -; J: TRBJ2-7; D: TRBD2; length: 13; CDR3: CASSRIRGDEQYF; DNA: TGTGCCAGTAGTAGAATACGGGGGGACGAGCAGTACTTC